This passage covers 13 T cell receptor beta chains from one sample sequenced in a study of cytomegalovirus exposure and HLA in healthy donors (dated by TCRdb to about 2017). The library was obtained by the immunoSEQ multiplex PCR assay. TCRdb obtained this table from immuneACCESS and retained in-frame rearrangements with V and J assigned. These tables miss some clones; where compared with another copy, unresolved V genes account for less than half of the shortfall, and the remainder is unexplained. The sample table records some 190,000 clones; about 89% of these occur just once. The ten most abundant clones make up 7.2% of the sample. The sequenced material came from PBMCs. These receptors were collected from a man under 40 in good health and CMV-seropositive.

This chain uses TRBV9 with TRBJ1-3, with a possible D match to TRBD1 (6 bases). Germline V gene sequence: CDR1 SGDLS, CDR2 YYNGEE. Trimming stripped 0 bases from V and 4 bases from J, with 8 bases between. The CDR3 has 14 amino acids. CDR3 residues: CASSVDTGGNTIYF. The CDR3 DNA reads TGTGCCAGCAGCGTAGACACAGGGGGAAACACCATATATTTT.

The gene calls are TRBV9 and TRBJ2-7, with a tentative D call TRBD1 (6 bases). The ends were cut back, 3 bases at V and 0 bases at J, with 10 bases in the middle. Germline loops: CDR1 SGDLS, CDR2 YYNGEE. This CDR3 contains 14 residues. Here the CDR3 reads CASSAGTRSYEQYF. DNA of the CDR3: TGTGCCAGCAGCGCCGGGACACGCTCCTACGAGCAGTACTTC.

This clone was seen a few times. Here the CDR3 DNA reads TGTGCCAGCTCACCTCAACAGGTCACACAGTTCTTC. Translation gives CASSPQQVTQFF. The rearrangement joins TRBV18 to TRBJ2-1; D might be TRBD1 (5 bases). The germline gives CDR1 KGHSH, CDR2 LQKENI. The V and J ends lost 3 bases and 13 bases respectively, with 13 bases between them. The CDR3 is 12 residues long. Filled out from reference TRBV18 and TRBJ2-1, the complete variable domain reads NAGVMQNPRHLVRRRGQEARLRCSPMKGHSHVYWYRQLPEEGLKFMVYLQKENIIDESGMPKERFSAEFPKEGPSILRIQQVVRGDSAAYFCASSPQQVTQFFGPGTRLTVL.

The chain is built from TRBV9 and TRBJ2-1, with D possibly being TRBD2 (6 bases). V lost 8 bases and J lost 0, with 15 bases in between. The CDR3 has 15 residues. Germline assignment: CDR1 SGDLS and CDR2 YYNGEE. The DNA of the CDR3 is TGTGCCAGTGCCCGGGGGTCGAGCTCCTACAATGAGCAGTTCTTC. Its translation is CASARGSSSYNEQFF.

This clone was observed a single time. This chain connects TRBV29-1 to TRBJ2-1; 12 bases line up with TRBD2. V dropped 3 bases and J dropped 1; count of bases not matched to a gene: 13. Germline loops: CDR1 SQVTM, CDR2 ANQGSEA. The CDR3 runs 19 residues. For the CDR3, the DNA is TGCAGCGTTGAGCCACAGGGCTCTAGCGGGAGGGGGTCCTACAATGAGCAGTTCTTC. It is translated as CSVEPQGSSGRGSYNEQFF.

The CDR3 DNA sequence: TGTGCCAGCAGTCGGCAAGACAGGGTCTACGAGCAGTACTTC. It encodes CASSRQDRVYEQYF. The chain employs TRBV27 and TRBJ2-7, with 7 bases identical to TRBD1. This CDR3 contains 14 residues. Trimming removed 5 bases from V and 3 bases from J; junction bases left unmatched: 7. Germline loops: CDR1 MNHEY, CDR2 SMNVEV (reference sequence).

This chain uses TRBV7-9 with TRBJ1-1; D is unclear. The V end lost 5 bases, the J end lost 0 bases, and 19 bases lay between the germline ends. This CDR3 region has 17 residues. The germline V gene has CDR1 SEHNR and CDR2 FQNEAQ (reference sequence). CDR3 DNA: TGTGCCAGCAGCCCGATACGCAGCGGAGTACTGAACACTGAAGCTTTCTTT. Translated: CASSPIRSGVLNTEAFF. The entire variable domain, with the rest obtained from reference TRBV7-9 and TRBJ1-1, is as follows: DTGVSQNPRHKITKRGQNVTFRCDPISEHNRLYWYRQTLGQGPEFLTYFQNEAQLEKSRLLSDRFSAERPKGSFSTLEIQRTEQGDSAMYLCASSPIRSGVLNTEAFFGQGTRLTVV.

This chain connects TRBV28 to TRBJ2-7; 7 nucleotides agree with TRBD2. The germline V gene encodes CDR1 MDHEN and CDR2 SYDVKM. With V trimmed by 3 bases and J by 2 bases, 10 bases remained unmatched. The CDR3 runs to 16 residues. The CDR3: CASSFMGGRRTYEQYF. In nucleotides, the CDR3 is TGTGCCAGCAGTTTCATGGGGGGGAGGAGAACCTACGAGCAGTACTTC.

The chain joins TRBV11-3 to TRBJ1-1; 7 bases fit TRBD1. The germline V gene encodes CDR1 SGHNT and CDR2 YENEEA. Trimming removed 5 bases from V and 3 bases from J; junction bases left unmatched: 3. CDR3 length: 13 amino acids. The CDR3 is CASSNRGDTEAFF. The CDR3 DNA reads as TGTGCCAGCAGCAACAGGGGTGACACTGAAGCTTTCTTT.

The chain is built from TRBV28 and TRBJ2-7, with D uncertain. The CDR3 spans 11 residues. Per germline, CDR1 MDHEN and CDR2 SYDVKM. The germline V and J ends were trimmed by 2 bases and 6 bases, with 5 bases remaining between them. CDR3: CASSLIGEQYF. The CDR3 bases are TGTGCCAGCAGTTTAATTGGCGAGCAGTACTTC. The full variable domain, rest sourced from reference TRBV28 and TRBJ2-7, is DVKVTQSSRYLVKRTGEKVFLECVQDMDHENMFWYRQDPGLGLRLIYFSYDVKMKEKGDIPEGYSVSREKKERFSLILESASTNQTSMYLCASSLIGEQYFGPGTRLTVT.

The chain joins TRBV18 to TRBJ2-1; possible D gene TRBD1, 6 bases. The CDR3 covers 20 residues. Per the germline V gene, CDR1 is KGHSH and CDR2 is LQKENI. Trimming took 2 bases from V and 4 from J, leaving 27 bases between them. The CDR3 DNA reads as TGTGCCAGCTCACCAAAAGGACAGAGACGGGTCCTCCTTGGATACAATGAGCAGTTCTTC. It is translated as CASSPKGQRRVLLGYNEQFF.

This chain joins TRBV28 and TRBJ1-2; D gene unclear. Germline lookup yields CDR1 MDHEN and CDR2 SYDVKM. The CDR3 runs to 14 residues. Trimming stripped 4 bases from V and 5 bases from J, with 14 bases between. The CDR3 DNA sequence: TGTGCCAGCAGTTCCTCCCCCCTGGGGTATGGCTACACCTTC. Translation: CASSSSPLGYGYTF.

The V gene is TRBV25-1, the J gene TRBJ1-2; D not certain. Trimming left V 4 bases short and J 3 bases short, with 9 bases between. CDR1 and CDR2 (germline): MGHDK, SYGVNS. The CDR3 totals 13 residues. The DNA of the CDR3 is TGTGCCAGCAGTGCCGGGGTGGACTATGGCTACACCTTC. The encoded protein is CASSAGVDYGYTF.